The entry below describes one TCR beta chain. This entry is derived from a study of shared clonotypes between healthy human individuals. Germline loops: CDR1 SGHNT, CDR2 YENEEA. The CDR3 extends over 16 amino acids. The V end lost 1 base, the J end lost 0 bases, and 10 bases lay between the germline ends. Sequenced by immunoSEQ multiplex PCR; TCRdb stores in-frame clones only, minus some. Here the sample spans around 2.1 million clones, approximately 96% being singletons. The receptor was isolated from a man in his late teens or twenties in good health. The V and J genes are TRBV11-3 and TRBJ1-5; the D is unclear. Sequences were obtained from naive CD4+ T cells sorted from blood. This sample's subset: CD45RA+ positively selected. The CDR3 DNA follows: TGTGCCAGCAGCTTAGTACAGCCAAATAGCAATCAGCCCCAGCATTTT. Translation gives CASSLVQPNSNQPQHF.